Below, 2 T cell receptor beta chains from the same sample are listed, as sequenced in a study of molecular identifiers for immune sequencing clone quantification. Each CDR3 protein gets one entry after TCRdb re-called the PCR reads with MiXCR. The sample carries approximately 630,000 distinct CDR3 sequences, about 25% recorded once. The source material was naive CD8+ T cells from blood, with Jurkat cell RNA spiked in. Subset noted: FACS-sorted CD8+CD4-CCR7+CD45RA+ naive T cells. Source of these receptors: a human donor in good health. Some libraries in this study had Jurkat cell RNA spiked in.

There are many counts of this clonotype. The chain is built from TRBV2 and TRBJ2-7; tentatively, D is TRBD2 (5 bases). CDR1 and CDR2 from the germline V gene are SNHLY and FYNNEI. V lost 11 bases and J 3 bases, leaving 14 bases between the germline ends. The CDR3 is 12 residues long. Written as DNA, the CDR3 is TGTGCCGGAGGACTGACCTTCTACGAGCAGTACTTC. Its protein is CAGGLTFYEQYF.

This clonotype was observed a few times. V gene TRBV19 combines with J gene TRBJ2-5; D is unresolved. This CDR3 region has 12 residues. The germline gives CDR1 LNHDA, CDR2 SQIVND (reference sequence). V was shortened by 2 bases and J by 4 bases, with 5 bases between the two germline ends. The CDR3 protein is CASSIRGETQYF. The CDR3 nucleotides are TGTGCCAGTAGTATAAGAGGAGAGACCCAGTACTTC.